In its sample, the clone carrying this TCR beta chain was seen once. The antigen is undetermined. This record comes from a study of cytomegalovirus exposure and HLA in healthy donors. General observations from the study: Among TCR sequences, most were rare, though some public TCRs appeared in many donors.

CDR3 size: 15 residues. Trimming took off 4 bases at V and 9 bases at J, with 19 bases between the two ends. CDR1 SNHLY and CDR2 FYNNEI come from the germline V gene. Clones were sequenced by immunoSEQ multiplex PCR, and TCRdb holds only the in-frame ones, with some missing. Altogether roughly 200,000 clones are present, around 80% being singletons, with the ten largest covering around 1.2%. Sequencing was carried out using PBMCs. The sequence came from a woman aged 30 to 39 in good health and CMV-seronegative. The chain employs TRBV2 and TRBJ2-1; the D gene is possibly TRBD2 (5 bases). Here the CDR3 reads CASSVLVDPPGEQFF. CDR3 in DNA: TGTGCCAGCAGTGTACTAGTAGACCCACCAGGTGAGCAGTTCTTC.